This passage covers 20 T cell receptor beta chains from one sample sequenced in a study of cytomegalovirus exposure and HLA in healthy donors. Assay: immunoSEQ multiplex PCR; the TCRdb copy retains only in-frame clones and omits some. Among over 110,000 clones, 84% were seen once, and the ten largest hold approximately 1.4%. The sequenced sample consisted of PBMCs. The receptors were gathered from a woman aged 25 to 39 in good health and CMV-seronegative.

This rearrangement joins TRBV5-4 to TRBJ2-2; TRBD1 aligns across 8 bases. Trimming cost V 1 base and J 5 bases; bases outside gene matches: 1. The CDR3 is 14 amino acids. Germline values: CDR1 SGHNT, CDR2 YYREEE (reference sequence). CDR3 bases: TGTGCCAGCAGCTTGTACAGGGGGACCGGGGAGCTGTTTTTT. Translated, it gives CASSLYRGTGELFF.

This clone was recorded a few times. The chain couples TRBV7-2 to TRBJ2-5; TRBD1 agrees at 7 bases. CDR3 length: 13 residues. J was trimmed by 5 bases and V by 6 bases; bases with no gene match: 6. Per germline, CDR1 SGHTA and CDR2 FQGNSA. The DNA of the CDR3 is TGTGCCAGCAGACTGACAGGGATGGAGACCCAGTACTTC. It encodes CASRLTGMETQYF.

The rearrangement joins TRBV30 to TRBJ2-5; 10 positions agree with TRBD1. CDR3 length: 13 amino acids. The germline CDR1 and CDR2 sequences are GTSNPN and SVGIG (reference sequence). Unmatched junction bases numbered 4, after V lost 5 bases and J lost 4 bases. CDR3 nucleotide sequence: TGTGCCTGGGACAGGGGGCGCAGAGAGACCCAGTACTTC. It is translated as CAWDRGRRETQYF.

CDR3 DNA sequence: TGTGCCAGCAGCTTTCCCCGGGACAGGGGTTTTTCTGGCTACACCTTC. It translates to CASSFPRDRGFSGYTF. This chain links TRBV7-8 with TRBJ1-2; TRBD1 agrees at 10 bases. This CDR3 is 16 amino acids long. V lost 3 bases, J lost 7 bases, and 11 bases stayed unmatched. The germline V gene has CDR1 SGHVS and CDR2 FQNEAQ.

The genes are TRBV9 and TRBJ1-6, with unresolved D. Germline values: CDR1 SGDLS, CDR2 YYNGEE. This CDR3 is built from 13 residues. Deletions cut 2 bases from V and 7 bases from J, with 7 bases between. The CDR3 DNA is TGTGCCAGCAGCGTGGAGGGCAATTCACCCCTCCACTTT. This gives the protein CASSVEGNSPLHF.

The J gene is TRBJ2-3, the V gene TRBV4-1, with D possibly TRBD2 on 6 matching bases. Germline CDR1 MGHRA, CDR2 YSYEKL. This CDR3 is 17 amino acids long. Trimming took 0 bases from V and 1 from J, leaving 14 bases between them. The CDR3, as DNA: TGCGCCAGCAGCCAAGATTTGGGACTCGACCGCACAGATACGCAGTATTTT. Its protein is CASSQDLGLDRTDTQYF.

The rearrangement joins TRBV30 to TRBJ1-2, with D uncertain. CDR1 is GTSNPN, CDR2 SVGIG, per germline (reference sequence). Trimming shortened V by 1 base and J by 5 bases, and 17 bases separated the two germline ends. The CDR3 contains 15 residues. CDR3 bases: TGTGCCTGGAGTGGGGAAATGGCGCCGGGGTATGGCTACACCTTC. Its translation is CAWSGEMAPGYGYTF.

This clone was seen once. This rearrangement joins TRBV5-4 to TRBJ2-3; 13 bases are shared with TRBD2. The CDR3 loop spans 16 amino acids. Germline CDR1 reads SGHNT; CDR2 reads YYREEE (reference sequence). With V trimmed by 3 bases and J by 12 bases, 13 bases remained unmatched. The DNA of the CDR3 is TGTGCCAGCAGCTCGCAGACTAGCGGGGGGCAGGCGCGCCAGTATTTT. This codes for CASSSQTSGGQARQYF.

The chain combines TRBV18 with TRBJ2-5, with D possibly being TRBD2 (7 bases). The CDR3 sequence is 13 residues long. Trimming cost V 5 bases and J 1 base, with 8 bases left between them. Germline V gene data show CDR1 as KGHSH and CDR2 as LQKENI. CDR3 amino acids: CASSAGAQETQYF. DNA for the CDR3: TGTGCCAGCTCAGCGGGGGCCCAAGAGACCCAGTACTTC.

V usage is TRBV7-8 and J usage is TRBJ1-5; D is unclear. The CDR3 is made up of 16 amino acids. Germline CDR1 and CDR2: SGHVS and FQNEAQ. Deletions cut 2 bases from V and 2 bases from J, with 13 bases between. The CDR3 loop reads CASSLLRGGGNQPQHF. The CDR3 DNA follows: TGTGCCAGCAGCTTACTCAGAGGCGGCGGCAATCAGCCCCAGCATTTT.

This chain uses TRBV4-2 with TRBJ2-6; D is possibly TRBD2 (5 bases). Germline V gene sequence: CDR1 LGHNA, CDR2 YNFKEQ. CDR3 length equals 14 residues. V shed 3 bases and J shed 3 bases, with 6 bases lying between them. CDR3 region: CASSQEDGANVLTF. The CDR3 DNA sequence: TGTGCCAGCAGCCAGGAGGATGGGGCCAACGTCCTGACTTTC.

The rearrangement links TRBV29-1 to TRBJ2-5, with 12 bases matching TRBD2. The CDR3 contains 13 residues. Trimming at V came to 6 bases and at J to 4 bases, leaving 3 bases not matched to a gene. Germline values: CDR1 SQVTM, CDR2 ANQGSEA. The CDR3 region is CSVRTSGVETQYF. CDR3 coding DNA: TGCAGCGTGCGGACTAGCGGGGTAGAGACCCAGTACTTC. Full variable domain (remainder filled in from reference TRBV29-1 and TRBJ2-5): SAVISQKPSRDICQRGTSLTIQCQVDSQVTMMFWYRQQPGQSLTLIATANQGSEATYESGFVIDKFPISRPNLTFSTLTVSNMSPEDSSIYLCSVRTSGVETQYFGPGTRLLVL.

The rearrangement uses TRBV6-5 and TRBJ1-4, with TRBD1 matching over 8 bases. Per germline, CDR1 MNHEY and CDR2 SVGAGI. Unmatched junction bases numbered 7, after V lost 6 bases and J lost 7 bases. This CDR3 spans 14 amino acids. The CDR3 protein is CASRGQGMGEKLFF. The CDR3 coding sequence is TGTGCCAGCAGAGGACAGGGTATGGGTGAAAAACTGTTTTTT.

The chain has TRBV6-1 and TRBJ2-2, with 7 bases matching TRBD1. Looked up from germline, CDR1 is MNHNS and CDR2 is SASEGT. The CDR3 has 19 amino acids. The ends lost 0 bases at V and 2 bases at J; junction bases unmatched: 12. The CDR3 protein is CASSEAGTDTSYNTGELFF. The CDR3 DNA follows: TGTGCCAGCAGTGAAGCGGGGACAGACACCAGTTACAACACCGGGGAGCTGTTTTTT.

CDR3 sequence: CASRASHGTGSEAFF. Here the CDR3 DNA reads TGTGCCAGCAGGGCCTCTCACGGGACAGGGAGTGAAGCTTTCTTT. This chain links TRBV28 with TRBJ1-1; 9 nucleotides align to TRBD1. The CDR3 is 15 amino acids. V lost 6 bases, J lost 7 bases, and 12 bases stayed unmatched. Looked up from germline, CDR1 is MDHEN and CDR2 is SYDVKM.

V gene TRBV18 combines with J gene TRBJ1-2, with D perhaps TRBD1 (6 bases). Germline V lookup: CDR1 KGHSH, CDR2 LQKENI. The CDR3 is 13 amino acids. The V end was cut by 5 bases, the J end by 5 bases, with 12 bases between. CDR3 sequence reads: CASSSVQGYGYTF. Written as DNA, the CDR3 is TGTGCCAGCTCATCAGTCCAGGGGTATGGCTACACCTTC.

The chain carries TRBV18 and TRBJ2-7, with D maybe TRBD2 (6 bases). The V end lost 0 bases, the J end lost 9 bases, and 18 bases lay between the germline ends. CDR1 KGHSH and CDR2 LQKENI come from the germline V gene. The CDR3 runs to 15 residues. CDR3 DNA sequence: TGTGCCAGCTCACCACCTTCCGGGGGTGAAATCGGGCAGTACTTC. This gives the protein CASSPPSGGEIGQYF.

The V call is TRBV5-1, the J call TRBJ1-1; D gene ambiguous. V dropped 8 bases and J dropped 4 bases, with 15 bases sitting between them. The CDR3 sequence is 13 residues long. The V gene's germline CDR1 is SGHRS and CDR2 YFSETQ. CDR3 nucleotides: TGCGCCAGTCACGATTGGGCCTCCACTGAAGCTTTCTTT. Its protein product is CASHDWASTEAFF. Full variable domain (remainder filled in from reference TRBV5-1 and TRBJ1-1): KAGVTQTPRYLIKTRGQQVTLSCSPISGHRSVSWYQQTPGQGLQFLFEYFSETQRNKGNFPGRFSGRQFSNSRSEMNVSTLELGDSALYLCASHDWASTEAFFGQGTRLTVV.

The V call is TRBV6-1, the J call TRBJ2-7; a possible D gene is TRBD1 (5 bases). Germline V CDR1 and CDR2: MNHNS, SASEGT. This CDR3 spans 13 amino acids. The V and J ends lost 2 bases and 2 bases respectively, with 7 bases between them. CDR3 nucleotide sequence: TGTGCCAGCAGTGAATCAGGGACCTACGAGCAGTACTTC. This sequence encodes CASSESGTYEQYF.

V usage is TRBV5-4 and J usage is TRBJ2-3; D possibly corresponds to TRBD2 (5 bases). The CDR3 is 14 amino acids. V was trimmed by 1 base and J by 6 bases, leaving 12 bases between them. Germline assignment: CDR1 SGHNT and CDR2 YYREEE (reference sequence). This CDR3 is CASSLKASSDTQYF. The CDR3 DNA follows: TGTGCCAGCAGCTTGAAAGCTAGCTCGGATACGCAGTATTTT.